This T cell receptor beta chain was recovered during a study of T cell responses to AZD1222 COVID-19 vaccine. The CDR3 contains 14 residues. Germline CDR1 reads MNHNY; CDR2 reads SVGAGI (reference sequence). Trimming removed 6 bases at V and 8 bases at J, with 16 bases between. Clones were read by immunoSEQ multiplex PCR, and TCRdb kept only the in-frame ones, dropping some. In the table there are 50,000 to 75,000 clones, roughly nine tenths of which are singletons. This sequence joins TRBV6-6 and TRBJ2-2; D is perhaps TRBD2 (6 bases). The clonotype originates from an adult who received the AZD1222 COVID-19 vaccine. Material: peripheral blood, obtained 28 days after the second AZD1222 dose. The CDR3 sequence: CASRFASDSGELFF. In DNA, the CDR3 is TGTGCCAGCAGATTCGCTAGCGACAGTGGGGAGCTGTTTTTT.